Presented here are 2 T cell receptor beta chains from one specimen sequenced in a study of vaccination and CD4 T cells after COVID-19. What these receptors recognize is not known. The Oncomine TCR Beta short-read assay was what sequenced the DNA obtained from cultured CD4+ T cells. TCRdb redid the calling of the PCR reads with MiXCR, one entry per CDR3 protein. Of fewer than 9,000 distinct CDR3 sequences detected, 30% to 35% appear once; the ten largest clones hold around 25%. Specified treatment: approximately nine-day PBMC culture with coronavirus spike peptide pools or control peptides (ViraFEST assay). Ahead of the COVID-19 pandemic (2011-2018), the CD4+ T cells of the unexposed donor were collected. The sample was CD4+ T cells from blood, cultured in vitro. The receptors were sampled from a human donor in good health.

In its sample, this clonotype ranks as medium-sized. The chain recombines TRBV2 with TRBJ1-2; D call uncertain. Germline CDR1 and CDR2: SNHLY and FYNNEI. The CDR3 is made up of 12 amino acids. Trimming stripped 7 bases from V and 3 bases from J, with 9 bases between. As DNA, the CDR3 is TGTGCCAGCAAAGGAACAGACTATGGCTACACCTTC. Encoded protein: CASKGTDYGYTF.

This chain links TRBV10-3 with TRBJ2-1; 11 nucleotides match TRBD2. CDR3 size: 16 residues. The V gene end was trimmed by 5 bases and the J gene end by 4 bases; junction bases not matched to a gene: 7. Germline V CDR1 and CDR2: ENHRY, SYGVKD. CDR3 DNA sequence: TGTGCCATCAGTCGAGCCTCTAGCGGGGGGTACAATGAGCAGTTCTTC. Residues: CAISRASSGGYNEQFF.